This T cell receptor beta chain was identified during a study of T cell repertoires in ileal Crohn's disease. For the study at large: M0 samples are biopsies from inflamed ileum in the resection specimen.

Stated time point: inflamed ileum from the surgical specimen. In the case of this clone: Its target is unknown.

Data came from immunoSEQ multiplex PCR; TCRdb stores just in-frame clones and leaves some out. This table has fewer than 3,000 clones, around 75% appearing once. Study outcomes and limitations: Compared with non-smokers, active smokers at surgery showed more clonal expansions. Clonality above 26.8% at surgery always came with endoscopic recurrence.

The CDR3 covers 14 residues. V was trimmed by 7 bases and J by 5 bases, leaving 17 bases between them. The germline CDR1 and CDR2 sequences are LNHDA and SQIVND (reference sequence). The TCR sequence derives from an adult with Crohn's disease. The specimen was ileal tissue. The chain employs TRBV19 and TRBJ1-1; D gene unclear. CDR3 loop: CASIKVTWRTEAFF. The DNA of the CDR3 is TGTGCCAGTATTAAGGTGACATGGAGGACTGAAGCTTTCTTT.